This TCR beta chain was recovered during a study of blood T cell repertoires in COVID-19. Sequencing was performed with immunoSEQ multiplex PCR; in TCRdb, only in-frame clones are kept and a portion is missing. Found here are around 59,000 clones, roughly 70% of them singletons; the top ten hold less than 20%. CDR1 MNHNY and CDR2 SVGAGI come from the germline V gene (reference sequence). The CDR3 covers 15 residues. The V gene end was trimmed by 6 bases and the J gene end by 0 bases; junction bases not matched to a gene: 2. The gene calls are TRBV6-6 and TRBJ2-2, with 9 bases that match TRBD2. The specimen was peripheral blood. This sequence originates from a woman between 45 and 65 years old with active or convalescent COVID-19. This chain's CDR3 is CASSRLAANTGELFF. Written as DNA, the CDR3 is TGTGCCAGCAGCAGACTAGCGGCGAACACCGGGGAGCTGTTTTTT.